These 22 T cell receptor beta chains came from one sample sequenced in a study of identical twins (dated by TCRdb to the mid-2010s). Receptors were amplified or captured by 5' RACE. Data came from an Illumina HiSeq 2000. TCRdb trimmed public reads at Q25 via fastp, called clones via MiXCR and kept in-frame beta chains. Rows matching on CDR3 protein sequence are summarized as one entry with the most common DNA and genes. A total of more than 350,000 distinct CDR3 sequences appear in this sample, about 10% of them only once. Clones ranked in the top ten supply roughly 8.9% of the sample. Sequenced input: naive T cells sorted from blood. The cell subset or site label here, explained by the study, means: cells isolated with a human naive T-cell isolation kit. The receptors come from a woman aged 45-60 years in good health.

This clonotype has at least ten counts. The V gene is TRBV29-1, the J gene TRBJ2-3, with 9 positions matching TRBD1. The CDR3 is 14 residues long. CDR1 and CDR2 from the germline V gene are SQVTM and ANQGSEA. J lost 6 bases, V lost 7 bases, and 11 bases had no gene match. CDR3 DNA: TGCAGCGCCGGGACAGGGTTCGCCTCCGATACGCAGTATTTT. It translates to CSAGTGFASDTQYF.

This clonotype was counted between two and nine times. J is TRBJ1-1 and V is TRBV4-1; D unclear. CDR1 is MGHRA and CDR2 is YSYEKL in the germline V gene. V lost 2 bases, J lost 0 bases, and 13 bases lay in between. The CDR3 spans 16 residues. CDR3 DNA: TGCGCCAGCAGCCAAATAGCAGCTCTTGTGAACACTGAAGCTTTCTTT. Protein sequence: CASSQIAALVNTEAFF.

This clonotype appeared a few times. One end of the junction varies from germline; a read error may be responsible. The DNA for the CDR3 is TGTGCCAGCAGCTACGACAGGGAAGTAAACTTC. Protein product: CASSYDREVNF. J is TRBJ2-4 and V is TRBV3-1; 7 bases line up with TRBD1. Germline loops: CDR1 LGHDT, CDR2 YNNKEL (reference sequence). The CDR3 has 11 amino acids. Variable domain in full (rest from reference TRBV3-1 and TRBJ2-4): DTAVSQTPKYLVTQMGNDKSIKCEQNLGHDTMYWYKQDSKKFLKIMFSYNNKELIINETVPNRFSPKSPDKAHLNLHINSLELGDSAVYFCASSYDREVNFGAGTRLSVL.

The chain links TRBV7-9 to TRBJ2-1; TRBD2 aligns across 9 bases. V was clipped by 2 bases and J by 7 bases; unmatched bases: 6. This CDR3 contains 15 residues. Germline V CDR1 and CDR2: SEHNR, FQNEAQ (reference sequence). CDR3 protein: CASSLMGSGSNEQFF. The CDR3 nucleotides read TGTGCCAGCAGCTTAATGGGTAGCGGGAGTAATGAGCAGTTCTTC.

This chain joins TRBV7-2 and TRBJ1-1, with D possibly TRBD1 on 6 matching bases. The V and J ends lost 1 base and 4 bases respectively, with 10 bases between them. Germline-derived CDR1 and CDR2 are SGHTA and FQGNSA. The length of the CDR3 is 14 residues. The CDR3 region is CASSLDAGATEAFF. CDR3 bases: TGTGCCAGCAGCTTAGACGCAGGGGCCACTGAAGCTTTCTTT. The full variable domain, with the rest looked up from reference TRBV7-2 and TRBJ1-1, is GAGVSQSPSNKVTEKGKDVELRCDPISGHTALYWYRQSLGQGLEFLIYFQGNSAPDKSGLPSDRFSAERTGGSVSTLTIQRTQQEDSAVYLCASSLDAGATEAFFGQGTRLTVV.

There are many counts of this clonotype. This rearrangement joins TRBV5-1 to TRBJ2-3; 8 bases are shared with TRBD1. V lost 4 bases to trimming and J lost 2 bases; unmatched junction nucleotides: 9. Germline CDR1 reads SGHRS; CDR2 reads YFSETQ. The CDR3 contains 16 residues. The CDR3 reads CASSLIPGQATDTQYF. DNA of the CDR3: TGCGCCAGCAGCCTCATACCGGGACAGGCCACAGATACGCAGTATTTT.

This clonotype was recorded at least ten times. The chain has TRBV28 and TRBJ2-7; D gene ambiguous. The CDR3 runs 13 residues. The germline V gene encodes CDR1 MDHEN and CDR2 SYDVKM. V lost 4 bases and J lost 0, with 7 bases in between. The CDR3 DNA reads TGTGCCAGCAGTTCTTTCAGCTCCTACGAGCAGTACGTC. Translation: CASSSFSSYEQYV.

This clonotype has at least ten counts. The J gene is TRBJ2-3, the V gene TRBV12-3 or TRBV12-4; D is undetermined. V was shortened by 3 bases and J by 1 base, with 11 bases between the two germline ends. The CDR3 consists of 15 residues. This chain's CDR3 is CASSLVSFGTDTQYF. The CDR3 coding sequence is TGTGCCAGCAGTTTGGTATCGTTTGGCACAGATACGCAGTATTTT.

This clonotype was detected many times. The chain combines TRBV27 with TRBJ1-1, with D possibly matching TRBD1 (6 bases). The CDR3 sequence is 15 residues long. Per germline, CDR1 MNHEY and CDR2 SMNVEV (reference sequence). With 4 bases removed from V and 5 bases from J, the gap between germline ends came to 17 bases. CDR3 sequence (DNA): TGTGCCAGCAGTTCAGGGGTTTTGTGGAGTACTGAAGCTTTCTTT. As protein: CASSSGVLWSTEAFF.

The rearrangement links TRBV7-8 to TRBJ1-2; 7 nucleotides line up with TRBD1. After removal of 2 bases from V and 1 base from J, the junction contained 7 bases not matched to a gene. There are 16 residues in the CDR3. The V gene's germline CDR1 is SGHVS and CDR2 FQNEAQ. The DNA of the CDR3 is TGTGCCAGCAGCTTATACCTTGACAGGGATAACTATGGCTACACCTTC. Protein product: CASSLYLDRDNYGYTF.

This clonotype was picked up many times. The chain joins TRBV9 to TRBJ2-2; TRBD2 matches 7 bases. From germline, CDR1 is SGDLS and CDR2 YYNGEE. This CDR3 is 15 amino acids long. Germline trimming cut 0 bases from V and 7 bases from J; bases unmatched to any gene: 6. The CDR3 region has the DNA TGTGCCAGCAGCGTAGGAGGGAGGGCCTTCGGGGAGCTGTTTTTT. This encodes CASSVGGRAFGELFF.

The V and J genes are TRBV3-1 and TRBJ2-7; D is unclear. This CDR3 comprises 13 residues. Germline values: CDR1 LGHDT, CDR2 YNNKEL (reference sequence). V was cut by 1 base and J by 3 bases, with 7 bases left in between. The CDR3 reads CASSQGLIYEQYF. The CDR3 DNA follows: TGTGCCAGCAGCCAAGGGCTTATCTACGAGCAGTACTTC.

The chain uses TRBV5-1 and TRBJ1-1; D gene unclear. Germline loops: CDR1 SGHRS, CDR2 YFSETQ. The CDR3 covers 14 residues. The V end was cut by 4 bases, the J end by 0 bases, with 10 bases between. The CDR3 nucleotides read TGCGCCAGCAGCCCGATTATAGTGAACACTGAAGCTTTCTTT. This gives the protein CASSPIIVNTEAFF. The whole variable domain, filled in from reference TRBV5-1 and TRBJ1-1, reads KAGVTQTPRYLIKTRGQQVTLSCSPISGHRSVSWYQQTPGQGLQFLFEYFSETQRNKGNFPGRFSGRQFSNSRSEMNVSTLELGDSALYLCASSPIIVNTEAFFGQGTRLTVV.

The table lists this clonotype with many counts. The chain joins TRBV29-1 to TRBJ2-1, with a weak D call TRBD2 (6 bases). Trimming took off 6 bases at V and 9 bases at J, with 21 bases between the two ends. Germline values: CDR1 SQVTM, CDR2 ANQGSEA. The CDR3 is 14 amino acids. The CDR3: CSVAPGLRRGEQFF. The CDR3 nucleotides read TGCAGCGTCGCACCGGGACTGAGACGTGGTGAGCAGTTCTTC.

The chain employs TRBV25-1 and TRBJ2-7, with D unresolved. The CDR3 sequence is 12 residues long. Looked up from germline, CDR1 is MGHDK and CDR2 is SYGVNS. The V and J ends lost 8 bases and 3 bases respectively, with 11 bases between them. DNA for the CDR3: TGTGCCAGCTCCCCTATGGACTACGAGCAGTACGTC. Protein product: CASSPMDYEQYV.

In the case of this clonotype: A much larger clone differs from this one at a single base, so this may be a read error. The chain uses TRBV5-1 and TRBJ2-7; D remains ambiguous. This CDR3 comprises 12 residues. Germline CDR1 SGHRS, CDR2 YFSETQ. Trimming removed 2 bases from V and 7 bases from J, with 10 bases in between. Written as DNA, the CDR3 is TGCGCCAGCAGCTTCTCAGTGTATGAGCAGTACTTC. Translated: CASSFSVYEQYF.

This clonotype was observed a few times. The chain combines TRBV12-3 or TRBV12-4 with TRBJ2-2; tentatively, D is TRBD2 (5 bases). Trimming took 3 bases from V and 6 from J, leaving 8 bases between them. This CDR3 contains 13 residues. The CDR3 DNA follows: TGTGCCAGCAGTTTGAGGGTGTCCGGGGAGCTGTTTTTT. This sequence encodes CASSLRVSGELFF.

This clonotype was seen a few times. V usage is TRBV6-5 and J usage is TRBJ2-7, with TRBD1 matching over 9 bases. After removal of 6 bases from V and 4 bases from J, the junction contained 4 bases not matched to a gene. There are 13 residues in the CDR3. In germline, CDR1 is MNHEY, CDR2 SVGAGI. The CDR3 nucleotides read TGTGCCAGCAGAGGACAGGGGCAGTACGAGCAGTACGTC. It specifies CASRGQGQYEQYV.

This clonotype occurred many times. This chain connects TRBV5-1 to TRBJ2-3, with D hard to call. This CDR3 comprises 13 residues. Germline lookup yields CDR1 SGHRS and CDR2 YFSETQ. The V gene lost 0 bases and the J gene lost 5 bases, with 7 bases spanning the gap. The CDR3 bases are TGCGCCAGCAGCTTGGCCCCGGGAGATACGCAGTATTTT. This codes for CASSLAPGDTQYF.

The chain couples TRBV11-2 to TRBJ2-1; 9 bases agree with TRBD2. The CDR3 is made up of 15 amino acids. Looked up from germline, CDR1 is SGHAT and CDR2 is FQNNGV. V lost 1 base and J lost 5; bases outside the gene matches: 3. Here the CDR3 reads CASSLASGDDNEQFF. For the CDR3, the DNA is TGTGCCAGCAGCTTAGCTAGCGGGGATGACAATGAGCAGTTCTTC.

This sequence joins TRBV5-5 and TRBJ2-4; no clear D gene. Trimming shortened V by 1 base and J by 1 base, and 6 bases separated the two germline ends. The CDR3 has 14 amino acids. Per the germline V gene, CDR1 is SGHKS and CDR2 is YYEKEE (reference sequence). The CDR3 here is CASSLYTAKNIQYF. Here the CDR3 DNA reads TGTGCCAGCAGCTTGTACACGGCCAAAAACATTCAGTACTTC.

The chain joins TRBV5-1 to TRBJ2-7; TRBD1 matches 9 bases. The CDR3 covers 16 residues. V lost 0 bases to trimming and J lost 1 base; unmatched junction nucleotides: 5. Germline V gives CDR1 SGHRS, CDR2 YFSETQ. The CDR3 reads CASSLVPGQGSYEQYV. For the CDR3, the DNA is TGCGCCAGCAGCTTGGTGCCGGGACAGGGATCCTACGAGCAGTACGTC.